The text below deals with one TCR beta chain. Antigen specificity is unknown. The PCR was carried out with 60 Vbeta primers and 13 Jbeta primers. Assay used: immunoSEQ multiplex PCR; TCRdb lists only in-frame clones, some missing. Here the sample spans roughly 120,000 clones, approximately 69% being singletons. This entry comes from a study of cytomegalovirus exposure and HLA in healthy donors. Study-wide results and limits: CMV serostatus was the sole immune exposure information available.

CDR1 and CDR2 (germline): MNHEY, SMNVEV (reference sequence). The V and J ends lost 2 bases and 12 bases respectively, with 14 bases between them. The CDR3 runs to 13 residues. The sample taken for sequencing was PBMCs. The chain recombines TRBV27 with TRBJ1-5; unclear D gene. The clonotype was recovered from a man aged 40-49 years in good health and CMV-seropositive. The CDR3 protein is CASSLDPAGHQHF. CDR3 sequence (DNA): TGTGCCAGCAGTTTAGATCCGGCAGGTCACCAGCATTTT.